A single sample gave rise to the 24 T cell receptor beta chains below, sequenced in a study of response to subunit inactivated influenza vaccine. TCRdb itself ran the RT-PCR reads through MiXCR, one entry per CDR3 protein. The sample lists around 790,000 distinct CDR3 sequences; approximately 21% were seen once. The sequencing here drew on PBMCs from blood, taken roughly 5 days after vaccination. The source of these receptors is a man aged 50 to 59 who received an inactivated influenza vaccine.

The gene calls are TRBV7-2 and TRBJ2-1, with D perhaps matching TRBD2 (5 bases). The CDR3 has 13 residues. The germline V gene encodes CDR1 SGHTA and CDR2 FQGNSA. Trimming removed 5 bases at V and 10 bases at J, with 15 bases between. The CDR3 is CASSVSSRNEQFF. Written as DNA, the CDR3 is TGTGCCAGCAGCGTATCTAGCCGAAACGAGCAGTTCTTC.

This clonotype was seen a few times. This sequence joins TRBV20-1 and TRBJ2-7, with a possible D match to TRBD2 (6 bases). The V end was cut by 3 bases, the J end by 2 bases, with 11 bases between. The CDR3 sequence is 13 residues long. The germline CDR1 and CDR2 sequences are DFQATT and SNEGSKA (reference sequence). CDR3 in DNA: TGCAGTGCTAGTGCGGTAGCGGCCTACGAGCAGTACTTC. It encodes CSASAVAAYEQYF.

This clonotype has a handful of counts. The chain links TRBV5-1 to TRBJ2-2, with D possibly TRBD1 on 6 matching bases. CDR1 and CDR2 (germline): SGHRS, YFSETQ. Trimming stripped 5 bases from V and 0 bases from J, with 11 bases between. This CDR3 is 15 amino acids long. The CDR3 here is CASSEQGANTGELFF. CDR3 in DNA: TGCGCCAGCAGTGAACAGGGAGCGAACACCGGGGAGCTGTTTTTT. The full variable domain, with the rest looked up from reference TRBV5-1 and TRBJ2-2, is KAGVTQTPRYLIKTRGQQVTLSCSPISGHRSVSWYQQTPGQGLQFLFEYFSETQRNKGNFPGRFSGRQFSNSRSEMNVSTLELGDSALYLCASSEQGANTGELFFGEGSRLTVL.

The chain couples TRBV2 to TRBJ2-7; D is unclear. CDR1 is SNHLY, CDR2 FYNNEI, per germline. This CDR3 region has 13 residues. V was pared by 1 base and J by 6 bases, with 10 bases between. CDR3 in amino acids: CASSEENPSEQYF. The CDR3 nucleotides are TGTGCCAGCAGTGAAGAAAACCCCTCCGAGCAGTACTTC.

A few counts support this clonotype. The V gene is TRBV20-1, the J gene TRBJ2-1, with 12 bases identical to TRBD2. The ends lost 5 bases at V and 15 bases at J; junction bases unmatched: 11. CDR1 DFQATT and CDR2 SNEGSKA come from the germline V gene (reference sequence). CDR3 length: 13 amino acids. CDR3 residues: CSADPTSGGPGFF. CDR3 in DNA: TGCAGTGCTGACCCTACTAGCGGGGGGCCTGGGTTCTTC.

This clonotype was counted between two and nine times. V usage is TRBV15 and J usage is TRBJ2-1; unclear D gene. Germline V CDR1 and CDR2: LNHNV, YYDKDF (reference sequence). The CDR3 is made up of 15 amino acids. With 0 bases removed from V and 4 bases from J, the gap between germline ends came to 10 bases. DNA for the CDR3: TGTGCCACCAGCAGAGATCCCGAACCTTACAATGAGCAGTTCTTC. It is translated as CATSRDPEPYNEQFF.

The chain has TRBV18 and TRBJ1-5; D call uncertain. The CDR3 runs to 15 residues. Per the germline V gene, CDR1 is KGHSH and CDR2 is LQKENI. The germline V and J ends were trimmed by 3 bases and 4 bases, with 13 bases remaining between them. The DNA for the CDR3 is TGTGCCAGCTCACCCGATATGGGGAGGAATCAGCCCCAGCATTTT. Its protein is CASSPDMGRNQPQHF. Drawing the rest from reference TRBV18 and TRBJ1-5, the complete variable domain is NAGVMQNPRHLVRRRGQEARLRCSPMKGHSHVYWYRQLPEEGLKFMVYLQKENIIDESGMPKERFSAEFPKEGPSILRIQQVVRGDSAAYFCASSPDMGRNQPQHFGDGTRLSIL.

This clonotype was counted between two and nine times. The chain couples TRBV28 to TRBJ2-7, with D tentatively TRBD1 (6 bases). In germline, CDR1 is MDHEN, CDR2 SYDVKM. The CDR3 runs to 15 residues. Trimming removed 6 bases from V and 4 bases from J, with 19 bases in between. The CDR3: CASRHRDPNLYEQYF. The CDR3 DNA reads as TGTGCCAGCAGGCACAGGGACCCCAATCTTTACGAGCAGTACTTC.

The V and J genes are TRBV4-3 and TRBJ1-2; D not resolved. The CDR3 extends over 15 amino acids. The germline gives CDR1 LGHNA, CDR2 YSLEER. V lost 0 bases and J lost 9, with 17 bases in between. As DNA, the CDR3 is TGCGCCAGCAGCCAAGATACCGGGGATAGGGCGAGCTACACCTTC. Protein: CASSQDTGDRASYTF.

There are a few counts of this clonotype. The chain uses TRBV9 and TRBJ2-3; 9 bases are shared with TRBD2. There are 17 residues in the CDR3. Germline values: CDR1 SGDLS, CDR2 YYNGEE. The J segment lost 5 bases and the V segment lost 4 bases, leaving 14 bases of the junction unmatched. The CDR3 sequence is CASSPLAGGISGDTQYF. The DNA for the CDR3 is TGTGCCAGCAGCCCCCTGGCGGGAGGGATTAGTGGAGATACGCAGTATTTT.

The DNA for the CDR3 is TGTGCCAGCAGTTTGGCAGGGTGGTGGGCCGGGGAGCTGTTTTTT. Translation gives CASSLAGWWAGELFF. J is TRBJ2-2 and V is TRBV6-2 or TRBV6-3; D may be TRBD1 (5 bases). The CDR3 contains 15 residues. Trimming took off 4 bases at V and 6 bases at J, with 15 bases between the two ends. From germline, CDR1 is MNHEY and CDR2 SVGEGT.

Of note for this clonotype: A much larger clone lies a single base off, so this may be a read error. V is TRBV29-1 and J is TRBJ2-1, with 7 bases identical to TRBD2. The CDR3 totals 14 residues. In germline, CDR1 is SQVTM, CDR2 ANQGSEA. CDR3 amino acids: CSVRRGSSYNEQLF. DNA for the CDR3: TGCAGCGTCCGGCGGGGGAGCTCCTACAATGAGCAGCTCTTC.

The J gene is TRBJ2-5, the V gene TRBV28; TRBD2 is a possible D gene (5 bases). CDR3 length equals 16 residues. V lost 5 bases, J lost 1 base, and 17 bases lay in between. Germline loops: CDR1 MDHEN, CDR2 SYDVKM. The CDR3 spells CASSKLGIGPQETQYF. The CDR3 DNA reads TGTGCCAGCAGTAAACTAGGGATCGGACCCCAAGAGACCCAGTACTTC.

Many counts were recorded for this clonotype. The V call is TRBV29-1, the J call TRBJ1-2; possible D gene TRBD1, 5 bases. This CDR3 has 13 amino acids. V lost 6 bases, J lost 7 bases, and 18 bases lay in between. CDR1 SQVTM and CDR2 ANQGSEA come from the germline V gene. The chain's CDR3 is CSVGGQDLGGYTF. CDR3 bases: TGCAGCGTCGGTGGACAAGACCTTGGTGGCTACACCTTC.

This clonotype appeared many times. The rearrangement uses TRBV12-3 or TRBV12-4 and TRBJ2-2; D is perhaps TRBD2 (5 bases). Between the trimmed V and J ends, which lost 6 bases and 1 base, there was a span of 15 bases. This CDR3 has 16 amino acids. The CDR3 here is CASRKDLEGNTGELFF. The CDR3 DNA reads TGTGCCAGCAGAAAGGACCTAGAGGGGAACACCGGGGAGCTGTTTTTT.

The V and J genes are TRBV7-2 and TRBJ1-5, with TRBD1 matching over 10 bases. J gave up 7 bases and V 4 bases, and 4 bases lay outside the gene matches. From germline, CDR1 is SGHTA and CDR2 FQGNSA. The CDR3 length is 14 residues. CDR3 residues: CASSSDRGVQPQHF. CDR3 in DNA: TGTGCCAGCAGCTCGGACAGGGGGGTCCAGCCCCAGCATTTT.

J is TRBJ1-1 and V is TRBV5-1; perhaps TRBD1 as D (5 bases). The CDR3 totals 15 residues. Germline CDR1 reads SGHRS; CDR2 reads YFSETQ. The V and J ends lost 5 bases and 1 base respectively, with 15 bases between them. The chain's CDR3 is CASRQDSLGNTEAFF. The CDR3 DNA reads as TGCGCCAGCAGACAGGACTCCTTGGGGAACACTGAAGCTTTCTTT.

The chain employs TRBV20-1 and TRBJ2-7; D might be TRBD2 (5 bases). Germline-derived CDR1 and CDR2 are DFQATT and SNEGSKA (reference sequence). V lost 3 bases and J 0 bases, leaving 27 bases between the germline ends. This CDR3 spans 19 amino acids. The CDR3 region is CSASHRGLPISWDSYEQYF. The CDR3, as DNA: TGCAGTGCTAGCCACCGAGGACTGCCGATCTCCTGGGACTCCTACGAGCAGTACTTC.

This clonotype appeared a few times. The chain carries TRBV5-1 and TRBJ2-6; TRBD1 agrees at 9 bases. V dropped 6 bases and J dropped 3; count of bases not matched to a gene: 4. Germline lookup yields CDR1 SGHRS and CDR2 YFSETQ. The CDR3 is 15 amino acids. CDR3 amino acids: CASTQGAGGANVLTF. The CDR3 region has the DNA TGCGCCAGCACACAGGGGGCAGGTGGGGCCAACGTCCTGACTTTC.

This clonotype has just a few counts. The rearrangement links TRBV5-1 to TRBJ2-7; weak D call: TRBD2 (6 bases). V shed 4 bases and J shed 3 bases, with 14 bases lying between them. The germline CDR1 and CDR2 sequences are SGHRS and YFSETQ. This CDR3 contains 14 residues. The CDR3 loop reads CASSPSTSVYEQYF. DNA for the CDR3: TGCGCCAGCAGCCCCTCGACTAGTGTCTACGAGCAGTACTTC.

J is TRBJ2-6 and V is TRBV20-1; D uncertain. The V and J ends lost 6 bases and 5 bases respectively, with 14 bases between them. CDR3 length: 14 amino acids. Germline CDR1 reads DFQATT; CDR2 reads SNEGSKA (reference sequence). The DNA of the CDR3 is TGCAGTGCCAAGGGCCTCCTGTGGGCCAACGTCCTGACTTTC. Translating it yields CSAKGLLWANVLTF.

This clonotype was found many times. The rearrangement joins TRBV10-3 to TRBJ2-3; the match to TRBD2 covers 10 bases. J lost 0 bases, V lost 6 bases, and 6 bases had no gene match. CDR1 and CDR2 (germline): ENHRY, SYGVKD. This CDR3 is built from 16 residues. CDR3 nucleotide sequence: TGTGCCATCAGCCCAAATAGCGGGGGGAGCACAGATACGCAGTATTTT. Residues: CAISPNSGGSTDTQYF.

This clonotype was seen a handful of times. The chain recombines TRBV12-3 or TRBV12-4 with TRBJ2-1; D call uncertain. This CDR3 is 15 amino acids long. V lost 2 bases and J 5 bases, leaving 13 bases between the germline ends. The CDR3 coding sequence is TGTGCCAGCAGTTTATCGTTGGTCGGAGACAATGAGCAGTTCTTC. The encoded protein is CASSLSLVGDNEQFF.

This clonotype was counted only a few times. The genes are TRBV4-3 and TRBJ2-3, with 7 bases identical to TRBD2. The CDR3 has 16 residues. With 2 bases clipped from V and 0 bases from J, the junction kept 5 bases outside the gene matches. Germline V gives CDR1 LGHNA, CDR2 YSLEER. CDR3 sequence reads: CASSQRGVPSTDTQYF. CDR3 nucleotide sequence: TGCGCCAGCAGCCAACGGGGGGTCCCTAGCACAGATACGCAGTATTTT.